Listed below are T cell receptor beta chains from one sample, sequenced in a study of blood T cell repertoires in COVID-19. Assay used: immunoSEQ multiplex PCR; TCRdb lists only in-frame clones, some missing. Of around 250,000 clones listed, 86% are singletons. The sample was peripheral blood. The source is a young man with active or convalescent COVID-19. CDR3s include the opening cysteine and the closing phenylalanine or tryptophan. D genes are given only for firm matches. The listing skips clone size in some rows; elsewhere it reads once, few, many or a size class.

abundance: once
j_gene: TRBJ2-1
d_gene: .
v_gene: TRBV7-3
len: 12
CDR3aa: CASSLIRGEQFF
CDR3nt: TGTGCCAGCAGCTTAATTCGGGGTGAGCAGTTCTTC

abundance: .
j_gene: TRBJ2-1
d_gene: .
v_gene: TRBV7-9
len: 16
CDR3aa: CASSLAGRGTYNEQFF
CDR3nt: TGTGCCAGCAGCTTAGCAGGCAGGGGTACCTACAATGAGCAGTTCTTC

abundance: .
j_gene: TRBJ1-2
d_gene: .
v_gene: TRBV18
len: 15
CDR3aa: CASSHDRSANYGYTF
CDR3nt: TGTGCCAGCTCACACGACAGGTCGGCTAACTATGGCTACACCTTC

abundance: few
j_gene: TRBJ1-5
d_gene: TRBD1
v_gene: TRBV6-6
len: 14
CDR3aa: CASTKQGTNQPQHF
CDR3nt: TGTGCCAGCACTAAACAGGGGACTAATCAGCCCCAGCATTTT

abundance: .
j_gene: TRBJ1-1
d_gene: .
v_gene: TRBV30
len: 13
CDR3aa: CAWREDSHTEAFF
CDR3nt: TGTGCCTGGAGGGAGGACAGCCACACTGAAGCTTTCTTT

abundance: .
j_gene: TRBJ2-7
d_gene: TRBD1
v_gene: TRBV5-4
len: 15
CDR3aa: CASSPGGTGVHEQYF
CDR3nt: TGTGCCAGCAGCCCGGGCGGGACAGGGGTCCACGAGCAGTACTTC

abundance: .
j_gene: TRBJ1-5
d_gene: .
v_gene: TRBV25-1
len: 13
CDR3aa: CASRDSPYQPQHF
CDR3nt: TGTGCCAGCAGGGACTCTCCCTATCAGCCCCAGCATTTT

abundance: .
j_gene: TRBJ2-1
d_gene: .
v_gene: TRBV5-1
len: 16
CDR3aa: CASSWYSGSFYNEQFF
CDR3nt: TGCGCCAGCAGCTGGTACAGCGGATCTTTTTACAATGAGCAGTTCTTC

abundance: .
j_gene: TRBJ2-7
d_gene: .
v_gene: TRBV6-5
len: 14
CDR3aa: CASLNTPGADEQYF
CDR3nt: TGTGCCAGCCTAAACACTCCAGGGGCGGACGAGCAGTACTTC

abundance: .
j_gene: TRBJ1-5
d_gene: TRBD1
v_gene: TRBV19
len: 16
CDR3aa: CASSGTGGVSNQPQHF
CDR3nt: TGTGCCTCCTCCGGGACAGGGGGAGTTAGCAATCAGCCCCAGCATTTT

abundance: .
j_gene: TRBJ1-1
d_gene: TRBD1
v_gene: TRBV11-3
len: 13
CDR3aa: CASSSGQGGKAFF
CDR3nt: TGTGCCAGCAGCTCTGGACAGGGAGGGAAAGCTTTCTTT

abundance: .
j_gene: TRBJ1-3
d_gene: .
v_gene: TRBV5-1
len: 16
CDR3aa: CASSLAGSVRGNTIYF
CDR3nt: TGCGCCAGCAGCTTGGCCGGGTCAGTGAGAGGAAACACCATATATTTT

abundance: .
j_gene: TRBJ1-1
d_gene: .
v_gene: TRBV5-1
len: 14
CDR3aa: CASSYPRENTEAFF
CDR3nt: TGCGCCAGCAGCTACCCCAGGGAGAACACTGAAGCTTTCTTT

abundance: .
j_gene: TRBJ2-1
d_gene: .
v_gene: TRBV12-3/TRBV12-4
len: 11
CDR3aa: CASSFYDEQFF
CDR3nt: TGTGCCAGCAGTTTTTATGATGAGCAGTTCTTC

abundance: .
j_gene: TRBJ1-3
d_gene: TRBD1
v_gene: TRBV5-1
len: 16
CDR3aa: CASSPGDRSSGNTIYF
CDR3nt: TGCGCCAGCAGCCCCGGGGACAGGAGCTCTGGAAACACCATATATTTT

abundance: .
j_gene: TRBJ1-6
d_gene: TRBD1
v_gene: TRBV19
len: 15
CDR3aa: CASSLRDRENPPLHF
CDR3nt: TGTGCCAGTAGCCTTAGGGACAGGGAAAATCCACCCCTCCACTTT

abundance: .
j_gene: TRBJ2-3
d_gene: .
v_gene: TRBV30
len: 12
CDR3aa: CAWSPSTDTQYF
CDR3nt: TGTGCCTGGAGTCCTAGCACAGATACGCAGTATTTT

abundance: .
j_gene: TRBJ2-5
d_gene: TRBD1
v_gene: TRBV24-1
len: 12
CDR3aa: CATSTGVETQYF
CDR3nt: TGTGCCACCAGTACAGGGGTCGAGACCCAGTACTTC

abundance: .
j_gene: TRBJ1-1
d_gene: .
v_gene: TRBV30
len: 14
CDR3aa: CAWSVRLVDTEAFF
CDR3nt: TGTGCCTGGAGTGTACGCCTTGTAGACACTGAAGCTTTCTTT

abundance: .
j_gene: TRBJ1-3
d_gene: .
v_gene: TRBV30
len: 13
CDR3aa: CAWVTDSGNTIYF
CDR3nt: TGTGCCTGGGTTACAGACTCTGGAAACACCATATATTTT

abundance: .
j_gene: TRBJ1-5
d_gene: TRBD1
v_gene: TRBV24-1
len: 17
CDR3aa: CATSDSFDRGPGQPQHF
CDR3nt: TGTGCCACCAGTGATTCTTTCGACAGGGGGCCAGGACAGCCCCAGCATTTT

abundance: .
j_gene: TRBJ1-1
d_gene: .
v_gene: TRBV2
len: 13
CDR3aa: CASSEEERGRAFF
CDR3nt: TGTGCCAGCAGTGAAGAGGAGCGGGGTCGGGCTTTCTTT

abundance: .
j_gene: TRBJ2-5
d_gene: TRBD1
v_gene: TRBV5-4
len: 14
CDR3aa: CASSPGQVRETQYF
CDR3nt: TGTGCCAGCAGCCCAGGACAGGTGAGGGAGACCCAGTACTTC

abundance: few
j_gene: TRBJ2-1
d_gene: TRBD1
v_gene: TRBV13
len: 15
CDR3aa: CASSPPTGRGPEQFF
CDR3nt: TGTGCCAGCAGCCCCCCCACGGGCAGGGGGCCAGAGCAGTTCTTC